This T cell receptor beta chain was identified during a study of human T cells and chemical hapten exposure. Study-wide context: Weekly scalp doses of diphenylcyclopropenone were given to patients during the roughly 24-week study. Patch testing placed 0.01% DPC on the upper back, with readings at 6 days.

Time point of the sample: patch test 2, 6 weeks after DPC sensitization. Treatment denoted: therapeutic diphenylcyclopropenone sensitization with weekly scalp DPC. The donor pool consisted of alopecia patients aged 18 to 70 years, considered suitable for DPC. Unseparated into fractions, whole blood served as the source from which total RNA was extracted. Each CDR3 protein gets one entry after TCRdb re-called the RACE reads with MiXCR. This table holds about 380,000 distinct CDR3 sequences, nearly 6.5% found once. CDR1 is SGHTA and CDR2 is FQGNSA in the germline V gene. This CDR3 contains 15 residues. V lost 7 bases, J lost 4 bases, and 8 bases stayed unmatched.

The starting material was whole blood, obtained in connection with sensitization to the hapten diphenylcyclopropenone (DPC). This clonotype was obtained from a woman younger than 30 with alopecia areata. Some clones in this sample may be carry-over from other donors' samples. V and J are TRBV7-2 and TRBJ2-2; 8 nucleotides align to TRBD2. CDR3 protein: CASKWAGGSTGELFF. The CDR3 nucleotides are TGTGCCAGCAAGTGGGCGGGGGGCTCCACCGGGGAGCTGTTTTTT.